Listed here is a single T cell receptor (beta chain). Preparation of the TCRbeta library used unique molecular identifiers. TCRdb redid the calling of the PCR reads with MiXCR, one entry per CDR3 protein. The data contain around 100,000 distinct CDR3 sequences, 10% of them seen just once; the ten biggest clones take up under 40%. This sample is drawn from a study of T-cell reconstitution after alpha-beta-depleted transplantation in children. Germline assignment: CDR1 SGHRS and CDR2 YFSETQ. The trim removed 4 bases at V and 3 bases at J, leaving 6 bases unmatched. The CDR3 spans 14 residues. This TCR was sampled from a boy between 2 and 10 years old with acute lymphoblastic leukemia, due to receive a stem cell transplant. The chain combines TRBV5-1 with TRBJ1-1; 7 bases are a match to TRBD1. The sample was PBMCs, taken before TCRalphabeta/CD19-depleted stem cell transplant. CDR3 amino acids: CASSVGQVDTEAFF. The CDR3 region has the DNA TGCGCCAGCAGCGTAGGACAGGTGGACACTGAAGCTTTCTTT.